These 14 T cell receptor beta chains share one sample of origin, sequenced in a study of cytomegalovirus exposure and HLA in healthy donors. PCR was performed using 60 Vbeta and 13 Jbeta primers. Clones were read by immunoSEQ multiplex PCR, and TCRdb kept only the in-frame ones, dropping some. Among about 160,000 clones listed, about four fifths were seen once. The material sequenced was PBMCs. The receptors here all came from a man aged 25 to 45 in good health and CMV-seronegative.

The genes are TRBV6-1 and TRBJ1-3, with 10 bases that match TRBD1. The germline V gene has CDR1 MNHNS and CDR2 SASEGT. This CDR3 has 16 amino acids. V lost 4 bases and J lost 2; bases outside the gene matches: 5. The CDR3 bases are TGTGCCAGCAGTGGAAAGACAGGGGGCACTGGAAACACCATATATTTT. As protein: CASSGKTGGTGNTIYF.

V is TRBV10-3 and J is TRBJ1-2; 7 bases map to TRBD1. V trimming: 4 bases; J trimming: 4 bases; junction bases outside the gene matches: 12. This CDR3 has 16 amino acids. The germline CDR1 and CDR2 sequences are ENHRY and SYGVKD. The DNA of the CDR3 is TGTGCCATCAGTGTTGACAGGGCTGGTTTGGGCTATGGCTACACCTTC. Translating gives CAISVDRAGLGYGYTF.

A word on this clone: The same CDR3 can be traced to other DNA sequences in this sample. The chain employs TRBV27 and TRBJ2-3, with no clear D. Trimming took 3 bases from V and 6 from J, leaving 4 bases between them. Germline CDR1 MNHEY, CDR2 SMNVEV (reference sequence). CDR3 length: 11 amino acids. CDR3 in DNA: TGTGCCAGCAGTTTCTCCGATACGCAGTATTTT. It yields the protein CASSFSDTQYF.

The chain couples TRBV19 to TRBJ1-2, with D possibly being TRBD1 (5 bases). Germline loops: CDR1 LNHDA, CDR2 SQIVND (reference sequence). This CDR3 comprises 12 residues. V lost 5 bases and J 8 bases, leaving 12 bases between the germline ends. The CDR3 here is CASSDSRGGYTF. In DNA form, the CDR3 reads TGTGCCAGTAGTGACTCTAGGGGCGGCTACACCTTC. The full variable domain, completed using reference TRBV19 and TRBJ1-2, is DGGITQSPKYLFRKEGQNVTLSCEQNLNHDAMYWYRQDPGQGLRLIYYSQIVNDFQKGDIAEGYSVSREKKESFPLTVTSAQKNPTAFYLCASSDSRGGYTFGSGTRLTVV.

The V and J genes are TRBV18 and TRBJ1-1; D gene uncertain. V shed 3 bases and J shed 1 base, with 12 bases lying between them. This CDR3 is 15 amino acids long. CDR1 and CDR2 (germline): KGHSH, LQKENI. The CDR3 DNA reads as TGTGCCAGCTCACCGGCGGGCGGCTCGAACACTGAAGCTTTCTTT. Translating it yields CASSPAGGSNTEAFF.

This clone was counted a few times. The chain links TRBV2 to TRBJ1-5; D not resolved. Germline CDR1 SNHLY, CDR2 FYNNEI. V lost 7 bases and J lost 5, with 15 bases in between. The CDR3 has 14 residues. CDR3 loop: CASNSSPYDQPQHF. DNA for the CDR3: TGTGCCAGCAATTCAAGCCCTTATGATCAGCCCCAGCATTTT.

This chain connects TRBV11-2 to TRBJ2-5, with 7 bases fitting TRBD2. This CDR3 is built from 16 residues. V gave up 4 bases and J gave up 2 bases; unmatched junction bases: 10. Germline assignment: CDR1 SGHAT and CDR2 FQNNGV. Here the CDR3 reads CASSSRTIGGQETQYF. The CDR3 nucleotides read TGTGCCAGCAGCTCCCGGACTATCGGGGGGCAAGAGACCCAGTACTTC.

The CDR3 DNA reads TGTGCCAGCAGTTTGGGTAGCGGGGGGACGACCAATGAGCAGTTCTTC. Its translation is CASSLGSGGTTNEQFF. The chain uses TRBV27 and TRBJ2-1, with TRBD2 identical over 10 bases. The CDR3 is made up of 16 amino acids. Germline V CDR1 and CDR2: MNHEY, SMNVEV (reference sequence). Germline trimming cut 3 bases from V and 6 bases from J; bases unmatched to any gene: 8.

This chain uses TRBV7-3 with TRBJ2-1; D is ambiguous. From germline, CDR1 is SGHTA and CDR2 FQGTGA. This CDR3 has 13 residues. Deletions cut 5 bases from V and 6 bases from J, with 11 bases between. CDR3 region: CASSPALGNEQFF. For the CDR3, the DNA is TGTGCCAGCAGCCCGGCCCTAGGCAATGAGCAGTTCTTC.

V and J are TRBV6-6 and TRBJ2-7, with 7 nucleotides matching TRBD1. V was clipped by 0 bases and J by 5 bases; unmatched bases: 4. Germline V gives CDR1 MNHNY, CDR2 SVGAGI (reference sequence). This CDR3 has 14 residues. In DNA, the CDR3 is TGTGCCAGCAGTTACTCTAGGGGGCGCGACGAGCAGTACTTC. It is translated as CASSYSRGRDEQYF.

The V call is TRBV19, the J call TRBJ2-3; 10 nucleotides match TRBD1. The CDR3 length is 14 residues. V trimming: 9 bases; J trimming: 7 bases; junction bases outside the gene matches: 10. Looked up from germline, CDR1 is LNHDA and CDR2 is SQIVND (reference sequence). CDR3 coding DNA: TGTGCCAGCCCTACGGGACAGGGGACTTATACGCAGTATTTT. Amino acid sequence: CASPTGQGTYTQYF.

The CDR3 nucleotides read TGTGCCAGCAGTTTATTTGCGGGAGGGCCGTCTGGAGGGGAGCTGTTTTTT. Translated: CASSLFAGGPSGGELFF. V is TRBV27 and J is TRBJ2-2; 9 bases line up with TRBD2. The J segment lost 8 bases and the V segment lost 1 base, leaving 11 bases of the junction unmatched. CDR3 size: 17 residues. CDR1 is MNHEY and CDR2 is SMNVEV in the germline V gene (reference sequence).

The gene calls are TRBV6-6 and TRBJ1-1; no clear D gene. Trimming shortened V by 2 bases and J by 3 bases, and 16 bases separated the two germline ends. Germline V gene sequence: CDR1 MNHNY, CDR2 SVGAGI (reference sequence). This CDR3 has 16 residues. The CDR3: CASSYLGGLGDTEAFF. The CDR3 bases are TGTGCCAGCAGTTACCTCGGAGGGCTTGGAGACACTGAAGCTTTCTTT.

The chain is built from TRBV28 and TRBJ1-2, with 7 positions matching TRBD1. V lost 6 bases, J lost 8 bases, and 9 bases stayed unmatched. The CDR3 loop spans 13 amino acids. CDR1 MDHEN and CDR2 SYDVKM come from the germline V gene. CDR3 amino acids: CASRPGTALGYTF. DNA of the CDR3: TGTGCCAGCAGACCCGGGACAGCCCTGGGCTACACCTTC.